This is a list of T cell receptor beta chains from one sample in a study of molecular identifiers for immune sequencing clone quantification. TCRdb re-called the PCR reads through MiXCR, storing one row per CDR3 protein. Of 15,000 to 20,000 distinct CDR3 sequences in the sample, about a fifth were seen once. The sample was naive CD8+ T cells from blood, with Jurkat cell RNA spiked in. All receptors come from a human donor in good health. Some libraries in this study had Jurkat cell RNA spiked in. CDR3s include the opening cysteine and the closing phenylalanine or tryptophan. Fields, in order: clone size, J gene, D gene, V gene, CDR3 protein, CDR3 DNA. D genes are given only for firm matches. Size values are once, few and many counts, or a class for expanded clones, and some rows have none.

clone_size: medium-sized
j_call: TRBJ2-3
d_call: .
v_call: TRBV7-2
cdr3_aa: CASSPAQSSTDTQYF
cdr3_nt: TGTGCCAGCAGCCCGGCTCAGAGTAGCACAGATACGCAGTATTTT

clone_size: .
j_call: TRBJ2-1
d_call: .
v_call: TRBV6-2/TRBV6-3
cdr3_aa: CASRQKGGADNEQFF
cdr3_nt: TGTGCCAGCAGACAAAAGGGCGGAGCGGACAATGAGCAGTTCTTC

clone_size: medium-sized
j_call: TRBJ1-1
d_call: .
v_call: TRBV9
cdr3_aa: CASSPSGPNTEAFF
cdr3_nt: TGTGCCAGCAGTCCTAGCGGCCCGAACACTGAAGCTTTCTTT

clone_size: .
j_call: TRBJ2-1
d_call: .
v_call: TRBV28
cdr3_aa: CASSFLPGQSYNEQFF
cdr3_nt: TGTGCCAGCAGTTTTCTCCCGGGGCAATCCTACAATGAGCAGTTCTTC

clone_size: many
j_call: TRBJ2-7
d_call: .
v_call: TRBV5-6
cdr3_aa: CASSLLIESSYEQYF
cdr3_nt: TGTGCCAGCAGCTTATTAATAGAAAGCTCCTACGAGCAGTACTTC

clone_size: few
j_call: TRBJ1-1
d_call: .
v_call: TRBV5-1
cdr3_aa: CASSLAPDTEAFF
cdr3_nt: TGCGCCAGCAGCTTGGCGCCAGACACTGAAGCTTTCTTT

clone_size: .
j_call: TRBJ2-1
d_call: .
v_call: TRBV5-6
cdr3_aa: CASSSGGYNEQFF
cdr3_nt: TGTGCCAGCAGCTCCGGAGGGTACAATGAGCAGTTCTTC

clone_size: many
j_call: TRBJ2-5
d_call: TRBD1
v_call: TRBV12-3/TRBV12-4
cdr3_aa: CASSRGTDQETQYF
cdr3_nt: TGTGCCAGCAGCCGAGGGACAGACCAAGAGACCCAGTACTTC

clone_size: medium-sized
j_call: TRBJ2-5
d_call: .
v_call: TRBV14
cdr3_aa: CASSLWTEETQYF
cdr3_nt: TGTGCCAGCAGTCTTTGGACGGAAGAGACCCAGTACTTC

clone_size: many
j_call: TRBJ2-6
d_call: .
v_call: TRBV28
cdr3_aa: CASSLDSRVTSSGANVLTF
cdr3_nt: TGTGCCAGCAGTTTAGACAGCCGGGTCACCAGCTCTGGGGCCAACGTCCTGACTTTC

clone_size: many
j_call: TRBJ1-1
d_call: .
v_call: TRBV6-2/TRBV6-3
cdr3_aa: CASSYSSLNTEAFF
cdr3_nt: TGTGCCAGCAGTTACTCCAGTTTGAACACTGAAGCTTTCTTT

clone_size: few
j_call: TRBJ2-3
d_call: .
v_call: TRBV12-3/TRBV12-4
cdr3_aa: CASSDRDNFTDTQYF
cdr3_nt: TGTGCCAGCAGTGATAGGGACAACTTCACAGATACGCAGTATTTT

clone_size: .
j_call: TRBJ1-3
d_call: .
v_call: TRBV27
cdr3_aa: CASRRTGRLHSGNTIYF
cdr3_nt: TGTGCCAGCAGACGGACGGGCAGGCTCCACTCTGGAAACACCATATATTTT

clone_size: few
j_call: TRBJ2-1
d_call: .
v_call: TRBV28
cdr3_aa: CASSLSHLDTYNEQFF
cdr3_nt: TGTGCCAGCAGTTTATCCCACCTGGACACCTACAATGAGCAGTTCTTC

clone_size: many
j_call: TRBJ1-4
d_call: .
v_call: TRBV12-3/TRBV12-4
cdr3_aa: CASSFLGATNEKLFF
cdr3_nt: TGTGCCAGCAGTTTTCTCGGGGCAACTAATGAAAAACTGTTTTTT

clone_size: many
j_call: TRBJ2-7
d_call: TRBD2
v_call: TRBV20-1
cdr3_aa: CSARDERDPENEQYF
cdr3_nt: TGCAGTGCTAGAGATGAGCGGGACCCAGAAAACGAGCAGTACTTC

clone_size: many
j_call: TRBJ2-3
d_call: TRBD1
v_call: TRBV28
cdr3_aa: CASSFEGARTDTQYF
cdr3_nt: TGTGCCAGCAGTTTTGAGGGGGCGCGGACAGATACGCAGTATTTT

clone_size: many
j_call: TRBJ2-7
d_call: TRBD2
v_call: TRBV4-3
cdr3_aa: CASSQEKMLSGREQEISYEQYF
cdr3_nt: TGCGCCAGCAGCCAAGAAAAGATGTTGAGCGGGAGGGAACAAGAGATCTCCTACGAGCAGTACTTC

clone_size: .
j_call: TRBJ2-1
d_call: .
v_call: TRBV6-4
cdr3_aa: CASSEFVASNEQFF
cdr3_nt: TGTGCCAGCAGTGAATTCGTGGCCAGCAATGAGCAGTTCTTC

clone_size: few
j_call: TRBJ2-3
d_call: .
v_call: TRBV19
cdr3_aa: CASSMYSTDTQYF
cdr3_nt: TGTGCCAGTAGTATGTATAGCACAGATACGCAGTATTTT

clone_size: many
j_call: TRBJ2-7
d_call: TRBD2
v_call: TRBV9
cdr3_aa: CASSVYGRALDEQYF
cdr3_nt: TGTGCCAGCAGCGTGTACGGGAGGGCCCTCGACGAGCAGTACTTC

clone_size: many
j_call: TRBJ2-1
d_call: TRBD2
v_call: TRBV15
cdr3_aa: CATSSLGLGGNEQFF
cdr3_nt: TGTGCCACCAGCAGTCTGGGACTAGGGGGCAATGAGCAGTTCTTC

clone_size: many
j_call: TRBJ2-2
d_call: .
v_call: TRBV12-3/TRBV12-4
cdr3_aa: CASSHPAGETGELFF
cdr3_nt: TGTGCCAGCAGTCATCCAGCAGGGGAGACCGGGGAGCTGTTTTTT

clone_size: few
j_call: TRBJ2-3
d_call: TRBD2
v_call: TRBV13
cdr3_aa: CASSLVPGLAGGPDTQYF
cdr3_nt: TGTGCCAGCAGCCTTGTCCCGGGACTAGCGGGAGGGCCAGATACGCAGTATTTT

clone_size: few
j_call: TRBJ1-1
d_call: .
v_call: TRBV6-6
cdr3_aa: CASRSRTGTEAFF
cdr3_nt: TGTGCCAGCCGGTCTCGAACAGGGACTGAAGCTTTCTTT

clone_size: .
j_call: TRBJ2-2
d_call: .
v_call: TRBV15
cdr3_aa: CATSRDQGTGELFF
cdr3_nt: TGTGCCACCAGCAGAGATCAGGGGACCGGGGAGCTGTTTTTT

clone_size: many
j_call: TRBJ2-5
d_call: .
v_call: TRBV4-2
cdr3_aa: CASSQSLGETQYF
cdr3_nt: TGTGCCAGCAGCCAGTCATTGGGAGAGACCCAGTACTTC

clone_size: medium-sized
j_call: TRBJ1-5
d_call: .
v_call: TRBV7-6
cdr3_aa: CASNPPEGRGRLGNQPQHF
cdr3_nt: TGTGCCAGCAACCCGCCCGAAGGTCGCGGGAGATTAGGCAATCAGCCCCAGCATTTT

clone_size: medium-sized
j_call: TRBJ2-3
d_call: .
v_call: TRBV9
cdr3_aa: CASSVGSGTDTQYF
cdr3_nt: TGTGCCAGCAGCGTCGGGAGTGGTACAGATACGCAGTATTTT